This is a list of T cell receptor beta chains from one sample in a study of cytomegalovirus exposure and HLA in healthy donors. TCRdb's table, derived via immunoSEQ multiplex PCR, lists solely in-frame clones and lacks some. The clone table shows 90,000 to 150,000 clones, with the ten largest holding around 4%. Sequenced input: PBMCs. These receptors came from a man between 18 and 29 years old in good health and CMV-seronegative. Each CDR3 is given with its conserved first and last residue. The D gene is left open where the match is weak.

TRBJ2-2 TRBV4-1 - TGCGCCAGCAGCCCGTTTGAGTCGGGGGAGCTGTTTTTT CASSPFESGELFF
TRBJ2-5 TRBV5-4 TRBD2 TGTGCCAGCAGCTTGGGCGGGGGAATATCAGAGACCCAGTACTTC CASSLGGGISETQYF
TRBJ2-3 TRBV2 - TGTGCCAGCGGACTGACGGGACTCCTTACTAGCACAGATACGCAGTATTTT CASGLTGLLTSTDTQYF
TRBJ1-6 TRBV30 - TGTGCCTGGAGGGATAAGGGACTTTTTAATTCACCCCTCCACTTT CAWRDKGLFNSPLHF
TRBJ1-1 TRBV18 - TGTGCCAGCTCACCATTTTCACAGGGCCCTCTGAACACTGAAGCTTTCTTT CASSPFSQGPLNTEAFF
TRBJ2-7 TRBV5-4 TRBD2 TGTGCCAGCAGCTTGAAGCGGGAGACTGGCCACGAGCAGTACTTC CASSLKRETGHEQYF
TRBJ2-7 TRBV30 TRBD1 TGTGCCTGGAGTGTTACGGGACAGGGGGCAAAGCAGTACTTC CAWSVTGQGAKQYF
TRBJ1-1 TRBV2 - TGTGCCAGCAGGGACATTCTGAACACTGAAGCTTTCTTT CASRDILNTEAFF
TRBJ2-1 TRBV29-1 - TGCAGCGTCGCACAGGGTAGCTCCTACAATGAGCAGTTCTTC CSVAQGSSYNEQFF
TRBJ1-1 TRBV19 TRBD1 TGTGCCAGTAGTCGGGGACAGGGGAAGCTGGACACTGAAGCTTTCTTT CASSRGQGKLDTEAFF
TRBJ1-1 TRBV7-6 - TGTGCCAGCAGCCGCCAAACGGGGGGCTCTGAAGCTTTCTTT CASSRQTGGSEAFF
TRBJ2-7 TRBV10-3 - TGTGCCATCAGGAGGGATGTATACGGGAGCTCCTACGAGCAGTACTTC CAIRRDVYGSSYEQYF
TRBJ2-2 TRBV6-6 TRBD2 TGTGCCAGCAGTTATGGAGGGACTAGCGGGTTGGGGGAGCTGTTTTTT CASSYGGTSGLGELFF
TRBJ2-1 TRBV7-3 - TGTGCCAGCAGCTTATGGGGGCCCCCCTACAATGAGCAGTTCTTC CASSLWGPPYNEQFF
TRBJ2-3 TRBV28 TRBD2 TGTGCCAGCAGTTTATCTTCCCTAGCGGGAGGGAGCACAGATACGCAGTATTTT CASSLSSLAGGSTDTQYF
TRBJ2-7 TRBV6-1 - TGTGCCAGCAGTGAAGGAGGCAGCTCCTACGAGCAGTACTTC CASSEGGSSYEQYF
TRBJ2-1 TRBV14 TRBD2 TGTGCCAGCGGAAGCCGGCTAGCGGGGGGGCGGGGGCAGTTCTTC CASGSRLAGGRGQFF
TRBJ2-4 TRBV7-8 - TGTGCCAGCAGCTTTTATTTACAGGGAAGGTACTTC CASSFYLQGRYF
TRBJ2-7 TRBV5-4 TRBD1 TGTGCCAGCAGCTTATCCGGGACAGGGGGCTCACCCTCCTACGAGCAGTACTTC CASSLSGTGGSPSYEQYF
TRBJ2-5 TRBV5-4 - TGTGCCAGCAGCTTAACAGGAACATCGCGAGAGCAGTACTTC CASSLTGTSREQYF
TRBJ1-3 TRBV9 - TGTGCCAGCAGCGTATTAACAGGGGGAAACACCATATATTTT CASSVLTGGNTIYF
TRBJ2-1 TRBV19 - TGTGCCAGTAGCCGGACAGCTTACAATGAGCAGTTCTTC CASSRTAYNEQFF
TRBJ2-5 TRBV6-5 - TGTGCCAGCAGTTACGATGCGCCAGGCCCCCCAGAGACCCAGTACTTC CASSYDAPGPPETQYF
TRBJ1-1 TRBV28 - TGTGCCAGCACATTGAACACTGAAGCTTTCTTT CASTLNTEAFF
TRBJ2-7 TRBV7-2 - TGTGCCAGCAGCCTGCAGACTAGGAGAGAGCAGTACTTC CASSLQTRREQYF
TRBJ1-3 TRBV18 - TGTGCCAGCTCACCCGCTGGAAACACCATATATTTT CASSPAGNTIYF
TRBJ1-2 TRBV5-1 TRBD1 TGCGCCAGCAGCTGGGACAGGGAAGTAACCTATGGCTACACCTTC CASSWDREVTYGYTF
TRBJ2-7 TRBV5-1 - TGCGCCAGCAGCTTTGGGCCCGAGCAGTACTTC CASSFGPEQYF
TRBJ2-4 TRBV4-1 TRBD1 TGCGCCAGCAGCCACCCCCGGGACAGGACTAAAAACATTCAGTACTTC CASSHPRDRTKNIQYF
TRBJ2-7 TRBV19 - TGTGCCAGTAGTATAGTGGCGGGGGCCGGCTTCGAGCAGTACTTC CASSIVAGAGFEQYF
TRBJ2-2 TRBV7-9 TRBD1 TGTGCCAGCAGCGTCGGACAGGGAGACACCGGGGAGCTGTTTTTT CASSVGQGDTGELFF
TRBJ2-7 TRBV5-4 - TGTGCCAGCAGCTGGACCGGGGGTCCCTACGAGCAGTACTTC CASSWTGGPYEQYF
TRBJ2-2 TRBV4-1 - TGCGCCAGCAGCCACTCCCCAGGGGACACCGGGGAGCTGTTTTTT CASSHSPGDTGELFF
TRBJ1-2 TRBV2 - TGTGCCAGCAGTGGTGGGCCTGGCTACACCTTC CASSGGPGYTF
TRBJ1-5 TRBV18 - TGTGCCAGCTCACCATATAATCAGCCCCAGCATTTT CASSPYNQPQHF
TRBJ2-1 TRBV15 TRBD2 TGTGCCACCAGCAGAACTCCCGGGACTAGGGGTTTGGATGAGCAGTTCTTC CATSRTPGTRGLDEQFF
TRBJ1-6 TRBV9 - TGTGCCAGCAGCGTAGAACTTCATAATTCACCCCTCCACTTT CASSVELHNSPLHF